Listed here are 29 T cell receptor beta chains from one sample, sequenced in a study of early T cells in non-severe SARS-CoV-2 infection. TCRdb re-analysed the 5' RACE reads in MiXCR, keeping a single row per CDR3 protein. The table has about 23,000 distinct CDR3 sequences, roughly 5% seen once. The sequencing input was whole blood. These TCRs come from an adult who was a healthcare worker with PCR-confirmed SARS-CoV-2 infection or an uninfected control (not recorded which).

This clonotype showed up many times. The chain combines TRBV7-6 with TRBJ2-3; unclear D gene. Germline V gene lookup returns CDR1 SGHVS and CDR2 FNYEAQ. The germline V and J ends were trimmed by 5 bases and 0 bases, with 9 bases remaining between them. CDR3 size: 14 residues. The CDR3 loop is CASSPRFSTDTQYF. Written as DNA, the CDR3 is TGTGCCAGCAGCCCCCGGTTTAGCACAGATACGCAGTATTTT.

This clonotype was picked up many times. This chain links TRBV6-5 with TRBJ2-5; 7 nucleotides match TRBD2. CDR1 is MNHEY and CDR2 is SVGAGI in the germline V gene. The CDR3 runs 14 residues. V trimming: 0 bases; J trimming: 4 bases; junction bases outside the gene matches: 2. The CDR3 is CASSYSAGVETQYF. CDR3 coding DNA: TGTGCCAGCAGTTACTCGGCGGGAGTAGAGACCCAGTACTTC.

This clonotype was seen repeatedly, ten times or more. The chain combines TRBV6-5 with TRBJ1-6; no clear D. The CDR3 loop spans 13 amino acids. The germline V gene has CDR1 MNHEY and CDR2 SVGAGI. V lost 4 bases, J lost 12 bases, and 13 bases lay in between. CDR3 loop: CASSSAALLPLHF. CDR3 nucleotide sequence: TGTGCCAGCAGTTCGGCGGCTTTGCTACCCCTCCACTTT.

The chain carries TRBV4-3 and TRBJ1-4; D perhaps matches TRBD1 (5 bases). CDR1 is LGHNA and CDR2 is YSLEER in the germline V gene. The V and J ends lost 0 bases and 7 bases respectively, with 15 bases between them. This CDR3 contains 16 residues. The CDR3 nucleotides read TGCGCCAGCAGCCAAGATCGTACGGGGGTCGGTGAAAAACTGTTTTTT. This sequence encodes CASSQDRTGVGEKLFF.

The chain links TRBV20-1 to TRBJ2-1; TRBD2 matches at 15 bases. After removal of 6 bases from V and 1 base from J, the junction contained 7 bases not matched to a gene. The CDR3 has 17 amino acids. Germline CDR1 is DFQATT and CDR2 is SNEGSKA (reference sequence). In DNA, the CDR3 is TGCAGTGCACGCGGACTAGCGGGAGGGCGTTCCTACAATGAGCAGTTCTTC. Translation gives CSARGLAGGRSYNEQFF.

This clonotype has more than one count but fewer than ten. This chain uses TRBV7-3 with TRBJ2-1; D not resolved. V lost 0 bases and J lost 9, with 9 bases in between. The germline V gene encodes CDR1 SGHTA and CDR2 FQGTGA. There are 13 residues in the CDR3. The CDR3 protein is CASSLTSVTEQFF. CDR3 DNA sequence: TGTGCCAGCAGCTTAACGTCCGTAACTGAGCAGTTCTTC.

In its sample, this clonotype was seen many times. The V call is TRBV25-1, the J call TRBJ2-2, with D possibly TRBD1 on 5 matching bases. CDR3 length: 15 residues. V was cut by 6 bases and J by 2 bases, with 13 bases left in between. Per germline, CDR1 MGHDK and CDR2 SYGVNS. This CDR3 is CASREQAINTGELFF. CDR3 DNA: TGTGCCAGCAGAGAACAGGCGATCAACACCGGGGAGCTGTTTTTT. Combining the CDR3 with reference TRBV25-1 and TRBJ2-2 gives the whole variable domain EADIYQTPRYLVIGTGKKITLECSQTMGHDKMYWYQQDPGMELHLIHYSYGVNSTEKGDLSSESTVSRIRTEHFPLTLESARPSHTSQYLCASREQAINTGELFFGEGSRLTVL.

This clonotype occurred a few times. The V and J genes are TRBV7-2 and TRBJ1-2; 7 bases line up with TRBD1. Germline V CDR1 and CDR2: SGHTA, FQGNSA. The CDR3 loop spans 15 amino acids. The ends lost 1 base at V and 8 bases at J; junction bases unmatched: 10. CDR3 nucleotides: TGTGCCAGCAGCTTAGGATCGGTACAGGGGAGAGGCTACACCTTC. Its protein product is CASSLGSVQGRGYTF.

There are many counts of this clonotype. The chain carries TRBV4-1 and TRBJ2-3; D possibly corresponds to TRBD1 (6 bases). CDR3 length equals 17 residues. Looked up from germline, CDR1 is MGHRA and CDR2 is YSYEKL. The V end lost 1 base, the J end lost 3 bases, and 17 bases lay between the germline ends. The DNA for the CDR3 is TGCGCCAGCAGCCAAGTGCTGAGCAGGGGCGAAACAGATACGCAGTATTTT. It translates to CASSQVLSRGETDTQYF.

The V gene is TRBV7-2, the J gene TRBJ2-3, with 7 nucleotides matching TRBD1. There are 14 residues in the CDR3. Germline V gives CDR1 SGHTA, CDR2 FQGNSA. V lost 5 bases and J lost 11; bases outside the gene matches: 13. CDR3 bases: TGTGCCAGCAGCACCCGACAGGGTCTCACAGAGCAGTATTTT. Translating it yields CASSTRQGLTEQYF. The whole variable domain, filled in from reference TRBV7-2 and TRBJ2-3, reads GAGVSQSPSNKVTEKGKDVELRCDPISGHTALYWYRQSLGQGLEFLIYFQGNSAPDKSGLPSDRFSAERTGGSVSTLTIQRTQQEDSAVYLCASSTRQGLTEQYFGPGTRLTVL.

This clonotype appeared a few times. The V call is TRBV6-5, the J call TRBJ1-1; D is possibly TRBD1 (5 bases). Per the germline V gene, CDR1 is MNHEY and CDR2 is SVGAGI. Deletions cut 6 bases from V and 1 base from J, with 15 bases between. This CDR3 is 15 amino acids long. CDR3 loop: CASSSGRGTNTEAFF. The CDR3 DNA sequence: TGTGCCAGCAGCTCAGGTCGGGGGACGAACACTGAAGCTTTCTTT.

This clonotype was seen many times. V is TRBV7-2 and J is TRBJ2-7, with 9 positions matching TRBD1. Germline trimming cut 3 bases from V and 2 bases from J; bases unmatched to any gene: 5. This CDR3 comprises 15 residues. The V gene's germline CDR1 is SGHTA and CDR2 FQGNSA. In nucleotides, the CDR3 is TGTGCCAGCAGCTTTAGGACAGGGGACCCCTACGAGCAGTACTTC. Protein: CASSFRTGDPYEQYF.

The sample holds many counts of this clonotype. As DNA, the CDR3 is TGCGCCAGCTGGGCTAGCGGGAGTATTGGGTCTGAGCAGTTCTTC. Translating it yields CASWASGSIGSEQFF. The J gene is TRBJ2-1, the V gene TRBV5-1; 10 bases map to TRBD2. The CDR3 consists of 15 residues. Germline V gene lookup returns CDR1 SGHRS and CDR2 YFSETQ. Trimming took 7 bases from V and 9 from J; bases not matched to a gene: 13.

This clonotype was detected ten times or more. V usage is TRBV11-1 and J usage is TRBJ2-3; TRBD1 matches 7 bases. The J segment lost 6 bases and the V segment lost 3 bases, leaving 12 bases of the junction unmatched. In germline, CDR1 is SGHAT, CDR2 FQDESV (reference sequence). The CDR3 totals 16 residues. CDR3 bases: TGTGCCAGCAGCTTCAGGGGGTCCGACCGAGGTGATACGCAGTATTTT. Translation gives CASSFRGSDRGDTQYF.

This clonotype was seen many times. The chain joins TRBV7-2 to TRBJ2-3; D unclear. V was clipped by 4 bases and J by 2 bases, with 4 bases between them. Germline CDR1 is SGHTA and CDR2 is FQGNSA. CDR3 size: 12 residues. The DNA of the CDR3 is TGTGCCAGCAGCTCCCTCACAGATACGCAGTATTTT. It is translated as CASSSLTDTQYF.

By share, this clonotype ranks as medium-sized. The chain employs TRBV5-1 and TRBJ2-7; perhaps TRBD1 as D (7 bases). This CDR3 is built from 16 residues. Germline V gene lookup returns CDR1 SGHRS and CDR2 YFSETQ. Trimming shortened V by 1 base and J by 3 bases, and 17 bases separated the two germline ends. Written as DNA, the CDR3 is TGCGCCAGCAGCTTGAGGGCAGGGGGGTCGGACTACGAGCAGTACTTC. Its translation is CASSLRAGGSDYEQYF.

As for this clonotype: With a much larger clone just one base away, this may be a read error. The chain recombines TRBV24-1 with TRBJ2-2; D unclear. The CDR3 totals 15 residues. CDR1 KGHDR and CDR2 SFDVKD come from the germline V gene. V shed 4 bases and J shed 5 bases, with 13 bases lying between them. The CDR3 DNA reads as TGTGCCACCAGTGACCAAGACGTGAAAACCGGGGAGCTGTTTTTT. This codes for CATSDQDVKTGELFF.

A word on this clonotype: A much larger clone sits a single nucleotide away, making a read error possible. The chain employs TRBV23-1 and TRBJ2-1; 9 bases match TRBD1. The J call may not be correct, given that the DNA end is closer to TRBJ2-7. TRBV23-1 is identified as an open reading frame with a role that is uncertain. The CDR3 sequence is 16 residues long. The CDR3 sequence: CASSQSRGQGHHEQYF. CDR3 sequence (DNA): TGCGCCAGCAGTCAATCGAGGGGACAGGGTCACCATGAGCAGTACTTC.

This clonotype showed up many times. The chain is built from TRBV20-1 and TRBJ2-1; 12 nucleotides line up with TRBD2. V trimming: 3 bases; J trimming: 4 bases; junction bases outside the gene matches: 4. From germline, CDR1 is DFQATT and CDR2 SNEGSKA (reference sequence). The CDR3 runs 15 residues. CDR3 DNA: TGCAGTGCTAGTGGGCTAGCGGGAGGGTACAATGAGCAGTTCTTC. It encodes CSASGLAGGYNEQFF.

The sample holds many counts of this clonotype. The genes are TRBV29-1 and TRBJ1-1; D is unresolved. Trimming pared 4 bases from V and 0 bases from J, leaving 9 bases between. Germline V gene data show CDR1 as SQVTM and CDR2 as ANQGSEA. This CDR3 comprises 13 residues. CDR3 amino acids: CSVGGRMNTEAFF. The DNA of the CDR3 is TGCAGCGTTGGTGGACGGATGAACACTGAAGCTTTCTTT.

The V call is TRBV20-1, the J call TRBJ2-2; 7 bases map to TRBD2. V gave up 0 bases and J gave up 2 bases; unmatched junction bases: 6. This CDR3 has 16 amino acids. Per germline, CDR1 DFQATT and CDR2 SNEGSKA (reference sequence). For the CDR3, the DNA is TGCAGTGCTAGAGAACTAGGGAGGGCCAACACCGGGGAGCTGTTTTTT. Amino acids: CSARELGRANTGELFF.

The table lists this clonotype with many counts. The CDR3: CASRGQQETQYF. CDR3 DNA sequence: TGTGCCAGCAGGGGACAGCAAGAGACCCAGTACTTC. The rearrangement joins TRBV2 to TRBJ2-5; 7 positions agree with TRBD1. V trimming: 6 bases; J trimming: 2 bases; junction bases outside the gene matches: 0. CDR3 length: 12 residues. In germline, CDR1 is SNHLY, CDR2 FYNNEI.

This clonotype was observed many times. The CDR3 region is CASSPSSTDRGHGYTF. In DNA form, the CDR3 reads TGCGCCAGCAGCCCCTCCTCCACCGACAGGGGGCATGGCTACACCTTC. The chain combines TRBV5-1 with TRBJ1-2; TRBD1 agrees at 10 bases. The length of the CDR3 is 16 residues. Germline CDR1 reads SGHRS; CDR2 reads YFSETQ. V gave up 4 bases and J gave up 6 bases; unmatched junction bases: 12.

This clonotype was detected ten times or more. At one of its ends the junction is not consistent with the germline gene, which may arise from a read error. This rearrangement joins TRBV5-1 to TRBJ2-3; D gene unclear. Germline assignment: CDR1 SGHRS and CDR2 YFSETQ. This CDR3 is built from 12 residues. The CDR3 loop reads CASSLDTDTQYF. As DNA, the CDR3 is TGTGCCAGCAGCTTAGACACAGATACGCAGTATTTT.

Many counts were recorded for this clonotype. The gene calls are TRBV4-3 and TRBJ1-6, with D unresolved. Germline CDR1 and CDR2: LGHNA and YSLEER. The CDR3 spans 16 residues. V dropped 2 bases and J dropped 2 bases, with 10 bases sitting between them. The CDR3 region has the DNA TGCGCCAGCAGCCAATCGGACCTCCCCTATAATTCACCCCTCCACTTT. This gives the protein CASSQSDLPYNSPLHF.

This clonotype has at least ten counts. The chain carries TRBV4-3 and TRBJ2-2; tentatively, D is TRBD1 (5 bases). The CDR3 totals 14 residues. CDR1 LGHNA and CDR2 YSLEER come from the germline V gene. The V gene lost 1 base and the J gene lost 4 bases, with 7 bases spanning the gap. CDR3 sequence (DNA): TGCGCCAGCAGCCAAGGGGGCGGCACCGGGGAGCTGTTTTTT. This codes for CASSQGGGTGELFF.

This sequence joins TRBV6-2 or TRBV6-3 and TRBJ1-2; TRBD1 matches 10 bases. The CDR3 is 14 residues long. V was pared by 8 bases and J by 8 bases, with 11 bases of the junction left unmatched. Germline-derived CDR1 and CDR2 are MNHEY and SVGEGT. CDR3 DNA: TGTGCCAGCGTCCGGGGGACAGGGGCCGGCGGCTACACCTTC. Translation: CASVRGTGAGGYTF.

The sample holds a few counts of this clonotype. J is TRBJ2-1 and V is TRBV29-1, with a weak D call TRBD1 (6 bases). This CDR3 contains 15 residues. Trimming shortened V by 4 bases and J by 0 bases, and 13 bases separated the two germline ends. CDR1 and CDR2 from the germline V gene are SQVTM and ANQGSEA. CDR3 in DNA: TGCAGCGTTGGTCCAGCGGACAGCTCCTACAATGAGCAGTTCTTC. It yields the protein CSVGPADSSYNEQFF.

The V call is TRBV20-1, the J call TRBJ2-5; TRBD2 aligns across 8 bases. V lost 0 bases and J lost 4; bases outside the gene matches: 7. Germline V lookup: CDR1 DFQATT, CDR2 SNEGSKA (reference sequence). This CDR3 spans 15 amino acids. CDR3 protein: CSARDGSGVVETQYF. CDR3 nucleotides: TGCAGTGCTAGAGATGGTAGCGGGGTGGTAGAGACCCAGTACTTC.